This T cell receptor beta chain originates from a study of T cell changes during pregnancy in multiple sclerosis. Clones were sequenced by immunoSEQ multiplex PCR, and TCRdb holds only the in-frame ones, with some missing. The sample shows some 80,000 clones, around 89% of them seen only once. The V end lost 10 bases, the J end lost 4 bases, and 8 bases lay between the germline ends. The CDR3 is 10 residues long. Germline V gene data show CDR1 as SNHLY and CDR2 as FYNNEI. The receptor was isolated from a female donor in good health, enrolled as a control in a pregnancy study. The chain couples TRBV2 to TRBJ2-7; maybe TRBD2 (5 bases). Sample: peripheral blood, taken in the first trimester of pregnancy. The chain's CDR3 is CATGLYEQYF. The CDR3 DNA reads TGTGCCACCGGACTTTACGAGCAGTACTTC. The complete variable domain, with remaining parts taken from reference TRBV2 and TRBJ2-7, reads EPEVTQTPSHQVTQMGQEVILRCVPISNHLYFYWYRQILGQKVEFLVSFYNNEISEKSEIFDDQFSVERPDGSNFTLKIRSTKLEDSAMYFCATGLYEQYFGPGTRLTVT.